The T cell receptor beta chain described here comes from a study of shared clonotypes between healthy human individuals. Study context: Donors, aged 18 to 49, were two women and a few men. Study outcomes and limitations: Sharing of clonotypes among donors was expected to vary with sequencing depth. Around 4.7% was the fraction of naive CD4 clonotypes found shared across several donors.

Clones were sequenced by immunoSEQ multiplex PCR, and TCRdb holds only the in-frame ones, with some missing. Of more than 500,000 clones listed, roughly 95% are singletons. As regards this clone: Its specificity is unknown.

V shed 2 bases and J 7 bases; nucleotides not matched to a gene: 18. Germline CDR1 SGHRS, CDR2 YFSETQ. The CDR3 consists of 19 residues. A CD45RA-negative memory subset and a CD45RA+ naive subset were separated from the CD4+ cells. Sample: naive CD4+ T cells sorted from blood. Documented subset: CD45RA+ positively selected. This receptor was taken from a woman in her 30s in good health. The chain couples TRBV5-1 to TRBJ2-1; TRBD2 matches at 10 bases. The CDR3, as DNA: TGCGCCAGCAGCTTTTATCTTCGCAAACTAGCGGGAATACCTAATGAGCAGTTCTTC. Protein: CASSFYLRKLAGIPNEQFF.